The next 15 T cell receptor beta chains were all read from a single sample in a study of shared T cell receptors in the human thymus. Some clones are missing from TCRdb's copy, which holds only in-frame ones; the method was immunoSEQ multiplex PCR. This sample has approximately 580,000 clones, with roughly 74% found just once. The same specimen was also included in a second study, on human thymus T cells.

The specimen sequenced was thymocytes. These receptors were collected from a boy in the first two years of life with a congenital heart defect.

The DNA of the CDR3 is TGTGCCAGCAGGCGGACGGGGGAGACCCAGTACTTC. This translates into CASRRTGETQYF. The chain links TRBV27 to TRBJ2-5, with TRBD2 as a possible D gene (5 bases). From germline, CDR1 is MNHEY and CDR2 SMNVEV (reference sequence). Trimming pared 6 bases from V and 5 bases from J, leaving 10 bases between. The CDR3 length is 12 residues.

The V and J genes are TRBV12-5 and TRBJ2-3; D might be TRBD2 (6 bases). There are 15 residues in the CDR3. Germline CDR1 LGHNT, CDR2 FRNRAP. Between the trimmed V and J ends, which lost 5 bases and 0 bases, there was a span of 12 bases. The CDR3 DNA is TGTGCTAGTGGTCCTCCTAGCGCAAGCACAGATACGCAGTATTTT. Residues: CASGPPSASTDTQYF.

This clone appeared once. This chain joins TRBV5-1 and TRBJ2-2; 9 bases align to TRBD2. The CDR3 covers 15 residues. Germline CDR1 is SGHRS and CDR2 is YFSETQ. Trimming at V came to 0 bases and at J to 3 bases, leaving 0 bases not matched to a gene. The DNA for the CDR3 is TGCGCCAGCAGCTTGGTAGCGGGAGACACCGGGGAGCTGTTTTTT. This codes for CASSLVAGDTGELFF.

The CDR3 protein is CASAGTGPAGANVLTF. The CDR3 DNA follows: TGTGCCAGCGCCGGGACAGGGCCAGCCGGGGCCAACGTCCTGACTTTC. The chain links TRBV28 to TRBJ2-6; 9 positions match TRBD1. CDR1 is MDHEN, CDR2 SYDVKM, per germline. This CDR3 region has 16 residues. Trimming cost V 8 bases and J 4 bases; bases outside gene matches: 9.

The chain combines TRBV27 with TRBJ1-1; 7 bases map to TRBD1. From germline, CDR1 is MNHEY and CDR2 SMNVEV (reference sequence). Unmatched junction bases numbered 11, after V lost 4 bases and J lost 0 bases. The CDR3 has 17 residues. The CDR3 region has the DNA TGTGCCAGCAGTTCCCACCCGCGGGACAGATTGAACACTGAAGCTTTCTTT. It translates to CASSSHPRDRLNTEAFF.

A few counts support this clone. This chain uses TRBV7-6 with TRBJ2-1; tentative D call: TRBD2 (6 bases). Trimming left V 5 bases short and J 11 bases short, with 13 bases between. CDR3 size: 12 residues. Germline CDR1 SGHVS, CDR2 FNYEAQ. The CDR3 loop is CASSPGTGKQFF. CDR3 bases: TGTGCCAGCAGCCCGGGGACTGGAAAGCAGTTCTTC.

This clone was counted only a few times. CDR3 residues: CASSFGGYTF. DNA of the CDR3: TGTGCCAGCAGTTTTGGCGGCTACACCTTC. The genes are TRBV28 and TRBJ1-2, with unresolved D. V gave up 3 bases and J gave up 8 bases, with 4 bases separating them. Per the germline V gene, CDR1 is MDHEN and CDR2 is SYDVKM. The CDR3 is 10 amino acids.

Worth noting for this clone: An end of the junction does not agree with germline; a read error may underlie this. V gene TRBV9 combines with J gene TRBJ2-7, with a weak D call TRBD1 (5 bases). This CDR3 has 13 residues. Germline CDR1 SGDLS, CDR2 YYNGEE. The CDR3 loop reads CASNPWGSNEQYF. Written as DNA, the CDR3 is TGTGCCAGCAACCCCTGGGGCTCCAACGAGCAGTACTTC. The variable domain in full, with the rest retrieved from reference TRBV9 and TRBJ2-7, is DSGVTQTPKHLITATGQRVTLRCSPRSGDLSVYWYQQSLDQGLQFLIQYYNGEERAKGNILERFSAQQFPDLHSELNLSSLELGDSALYFCASNPWGSNEQYFGPGTRLTVT.

The J gene is TRBJ2-7, the V gene TRBV27; 9 bases fit TRBD2. J lost 0 bases, V lost 8 bases, and 5 bases had no gene match. The germline V gene encodes CDR1 MNHEY and CDR2 SMNVEV (reference sequence). The CDR3 spans 14 residues. The CDR3 DNA reads TGTGCCAGCTCCATAGCGGGAGACTCCTACGAGCAGTACTTC. The encoded protein is CASSIAGDSYEQYF.

The genes are TRBV20-1 and TRBJ2-2; D is ambiguous. Per the germline V gene, CDR1 is DFQATT and CDR2 is SNEGSKA (reference sequence). CDR3 length: 11 residues. V dropped 3 bases and J dropped 8 bases, with 7 bases sitting between them. The CDR3 region has the DNA TGCAGTGCTAGGGAGAGGGGGGAGCTGTTTTTT. As protein: CSARERGELFF.

V usage is TRBV5-4 and J usage is TRBJ2-7, with TRBD2 identical over 8 bases. The CDR3 totals 20 residues. Germline trimming cut 2 bases from V and 4 bases from J; bases unmatched to any gene: 23. Germline V gives CDR1 SGHNT, CDR2 YYREEE (reference sequence). The CDR3 spells CASSLTPIAGVNGRGYEQYF. For the CDR3, the DNA is TGTGCCAGCAGCTTAACCCCCATTGCAGGGGTGAACGGGAGGGGATACGAGCAGTACTTC.

In this sample, this clone turned up a few times. V and J are TRBV6-4 and TRBJ2-6; 8 bases line up with TRBD1. The junction had 10 bases not matched to a gene; V was cut back by 2 bases and J by 4 bases. The CDR3 spans 18 residues. Germline V gene data show CDR1 as MRHNA and CDR2 as SNTAGT. CDR3 protein: CASSDPGQAALGANVLTF. The CDR3 DNA sequence: TGTGCCAGCAGTGACCCGGGACAGGCGGCCTTAGGGGCCAACGTCCTGACTTTC.

The V gene is TRBV6-1, the J gene TRBJ2-6, with D maybe TRBD1 (6 bases). CDR1 and CDR2 (germline): MNHNS, SASEGT. This CDR3 is 18 amino acids long. Trimming took 2 bases from V and 0 from J, leaving 14 bases between them. The DNA for the CDR3 is TGTGCCAGCAGTGAACTTGTGGGACACCCCTCTGGGGCCAACGTCCTGACTTTC. Translation gives CASSELVGHPSGANVLTF.

This chain joins TRBV6-5 and TRBJ2-7; TRBD1 matches at 10 bases. Per germline, CDR1 MNHEY and CDR2 SVGAGI. CDR3 length: 15 residues. Trimming cost V 2 bases and J 3 bases; bases outside gene matches: 4. The CDR3 region is CASSYRDRGHYEQYF. DNA for the CDR3: TGTGCCAGCAGTTACCGGGACAGGGGTCACTACGAGCAGTACTTC.

V usage is TRBV19 and J usage is TRBJ2-1; TRBD1 aligns across 7 bases. CDR1 is LNHDA and CDR2 is SQIVND in the germline V gene (reference sequence). The CDR3 extends over 16 amino acids. Losses at the gene ends were 3 bases for V and 3 bases for J; bases not matched to a gene: 8. CDR3 in DNA: TGTGCCAGTAGTATCTCGGACAGGCCATACTACAATGAGCAGTTCTTC. Protein product: CASSISDRPYYNEQFF.